This T cell receptor beta chain was sequenced for a study of ipilimumab plus nivolumab after autologous stem cell transplantation. Study-wide results and caveats: Per the authors, repertoire, Treg and microbiota data justify further study.

Concerning this clone: What it binds is unknown.

The table came from immunoSEQ multiplex PCR; TCRdb's copy has only in-frame clones and leaves some out. The table has fewer than 30,000 clones, around 84% seen once. The sample in question was PBMCs, obtained in a trial of ipilimumab plus nivolumab as post-transplant consolidation. The sequence was collected from a male donor with diffuse large B-cell lymphoma.

The CDR3 spells CASIHSGGGVDTQYF. The DNA of the CDR3 is TGTGCCAGCATCCATAGCGGGGGGGGCGTAGATACGCAGTATTTT. This chain links TRBV6-5 with TRBJ2-3; 11 bases match TRBD2. This CDR3 is 15 amino acids long. V lost 7 bases and J lost 5; bases outside the gene matches: 8. Per germline, CDR1 MNHEY and CDR2 SVGAGI.